This T cell receptor beta chain originates from a study of vaccination effects on CD4 cells after COVID-19. Sequencing used immunoSEQ multiplex PCR; TCRdb keeps in-frame clones, though not all of them. Seen here are tens of thousands of clones, around 80% observed once, and the top ten hold approximately 20%. Sequencing was preceded by expansion of antigen-specific CD4+ T cells with viral peptide pools in the ViraFEST assay. Following culture for about 11 days, CD4+ T cells were isolated. The study found no prior SARS-CoV-2 infection in the vaccine recipients, who tested negative for nucleocapsid antibodies. Wells containing approximately 2 million PBMC each were cultured with roughly 10 IU/ml IL-2 and 7.5 to 10 ug/ml peptides. Half the medium was replaced with IL-2 medium on days 3 and 7. On this clone itself: Its antigen remains unidentified.

The CDR3 contains 14 residues. V was clipped by 7 bases and J by 2 bases, with 13 bases between them. Per the germline V gene, CDR1 is MNHNY and CDR2 is SVGAGI (reference sequence). Regarding the study as a whole: In the late period after vaccination, infection- and vaccine-induced clones contracted markedly. From healthy vaccinees, only 1 of 255 vaccine-induced clones also reacted to common cold coronaviruses.

The chain carries TRBV6-6 and TRBJ2-3; D remains ambiguous. The sequence came from a human donor who received a COVID-19 vaccine. The sequencing used CD4+ T cells from PBMCs cultured with HCoV-NL63 spike peptides, collected before COVID-19 vaccination. In DNA form, the CDR3 reads TGTGCCAGCATGTCCGGGCAGTTCACAGATACGCAGTATTTT. Its protein is CASMSGQFTDTQYF.